The rows below give T cell receptor beta chains drawn from one sample of a study of blood T cell repertoires in COVID-19. Measured with immunoSEQ multiplex PCR; TCRdb has only the in-frame clones, and not every one. The sample contains 100,000 to 150,000 clones, approximately 86% of which appear only once. The sample taken for sequencing was PBMCs or T cells enriched from blood (not recorded which). The receptor source for this set is a woman aged 45 to 65 who had recovered from COVID-19. CDR3s include the opening cysteine and the closing phenylalanine or tryptophan. D genes are given only for firm matches. Expanded clones get a size class; other rows say once, few or many, or leave the size out.

d_gene,v_gene,abundance,j_gene,len,CDR3nt,CDR3aa
NA,TRBV2,few,TRBJ1-2,12,TGTGCCAGCAGTGAACAGTCCTATGGCTACACCTTC,CASSEQSYGYTF
NA,TRBV21-1,NA,TRBJ2-5,13,TGTGCCAGCAGCAAAGGGTACGCGAAGACCCAGTACTTC,CASSKGYAKTQYF
NA,TRBV27,NA,TRBJ1-2,16,TGTGCCAGCAGTTTATCGACCGGGAACCTACTCTATGGCTACACCTTC,CASSLSTGNLLYGYTF
NA,TRBV5-6,NA,TRBJ1-5,14,TGTGCCAGCAGCATCGGACAGACCGGGCAGCCCCAGCATTTT,CASSIGQTGQPQHF
TRBD1,TRBV10-1,NA,TRBJ1-1,15,TGCGCCAGCAGCTGGGACAGGGAGGTCAACACTGAAGCTTTCTTT,CASSWDREVNTEAFF
TRBD1,TRBV6-5,few,TRBJ2-1,15,TGTGCCAGCAGTCTTACCGGGACAGGCTACAATGAGCAGTTCTTC,CASSLTGTGYNEQFF
TRBD1,TRBV3-1/TRBV3-2,NA,TRBJ1-2,16,TGTGCCAGCAACCCAGAGCCGGGACAGGGGGCGGGTGGCTACACCTTC,CASNPEPGQGAGGYTF
TRBD1,TRBV19,NA,TRBJ1-2,13,TGTGCCAGTAGTACGGGACAGGGCTATGGCTACACCTTC,CASSTGQGYGYTF
NA,TRBV7-9,NA,TRBJ2-1,15,TGTGCCAGCAGCCCCCGGGACACAGACTACAATGAGCAGTTCTTC,CASSPRDTDYNEQFF
TRBD2,TRBV27,NA,TRBJ2-1,13,TGTGCCAGCAAGTCGGGGGGAAACAATGAGCAGTTCTTC,CASKSGGNNEQFF
TRBD1,TRBV6-6,NA,TRBJ1-5,16,TGTGCCAGCAGTTCACGACAGGGGGCGCGGAATCAGCCCCAGCATTTT,CASSSRQGARNQPQHF
NA,TRBV30,NA,TRBJ1-2,13,TGTGCCTGGAGTATTACAGGGAACTATGGCTACACCTTC,CAWSITGNYGYTF
TRBD1,TRBV9,NA,TRBJ1-2,14,TGTGCCAGCAGCGTCGGGACAGGGTCCTATGGCTACACCTTC,CASSVGTGSYGYTF
TRBD1,TRBV29-1,NA,TRBJ2-3,15,TGCAGCGTTTGGGGGACAGGCGAAACCACAGATACGCAGTATTTT,CSVWGTGETTDTQYF
TRBD2,TRBV4-2,NA,TRBJ2-1,16,TGTGCCAGCAGCCAATTGGCTAGCGGGGGACCCAATGAGCAGTTCTTC,CASSQLASGGPNEQFF
TRBD2,TRBV4-1,NA,TRBJ2-1,21,TGCGCCAGCAGCCAACCCCGGGGGGGAGCGGGACTCGGCGCATCCTACAATGAGCAGTTCTTC,CASSQPRGGAGLGASYNEQFF
NA,TRBV4-1,NA,TRBJ1-1,15,TGCGCCAGCAGCCAGGGACACAGCTATAACACTGAAGCTTTCTTT,CASSQGHSYNTEAFF
TRBD1,TRBV6-1,once,TRBJ2-6,16,TGTGCCAGCAGTGAGACAGGGCTGAGTGGGGCCAACGTCCTGACTTTC,CASSETGLSGANVLTF
NA,TRBV19,NA,TRBJ1-6,11,TGTGCCAGTAGTATCGGGGGACCCCTCCACTTT,CASSIGGPLHF
NA,TRBV6-4,NA,TRBJ2-2,14,TGTGCCAGCAGTGACCATCCGAACACCGGGGAGCTGTTTTTT,CASSDHPNTGELFF
TRBD1,TRBV6-1,NA,TRBJ1-3,16,TGTGCCAGCAGTGAATCAGGGGGCAGTTCTGGAAACACCATATATTTT,CASSESGGSSGNTIYF
NA,TRBV6-5,few,TRBJ2-7,14,TGTGCCAGCGGTTACCGGGACATCTCGGGCGAGCAGTACTTC,CASGYRDISGEQYF
NA,TRBV7-9,NA,TRBJ2-5,14,TGTGCCAGCAGCTTACAACTAGAGGAAGAGACCCAGTACTTC,CASSLQLEEETQYF